The entry below describes one T cell receptor (beta chain). The junction does not match germline at one end; this may be a read error. Authors' data handling: How many nucleated cells were present was estimated from reference gene primer amplification. TCRdb's copy holds only in-frame clones and misses some; the assay was immunoSEQ multiplex PCR. The DNA was the basis for D and trimming; V, J and clone size are from that table. The sample holds 25,000 to 35,000 clones; over 75% are singletons and the top ten take approximately 15%. The CDR3 runs to 16 residues. Germline V lookup: CDR1 LNHNV, CDR2 YYDKDF (reference sequence). This entry comes from a study of blood T cell repertoires in COVID-19. Whole-study context: From the United States, Italy and Spain came samples of acute and convalescent COVID-19. T cells, B-cell-depleted T cells, or PBMCs provided the cDNA or gDNA that served as material.

The sample was peripheral blood. The TCR sequence derives from a man older than 75 with acute or convalescent COVID-19. The rearrangement joins TRBV15 to TRBJ1-4; the match to TRBD1 covers 7 bases. The CDR3 sequence: CATSGDRARVGEKLFF. The DNA of the CDR3 is TGTGCCACCAGCGGAGACAGGGCTCGCGTAGGTGAAAAACTGTTTTTT.